The 18 T cell receptor beta chains below all came from one sample that was sequenced in a study of graft-versus-host responses after intestinal transplantation. These receptors' targets are unknown. Sequencing was performed with immunoSEQ multiplex PCR; in TCRdb, only in-frame clones are kept and a portion is missing. The sample includes some 39,000 clones, 90% to 95% of them seen just once. The sample was unstimulated CD8+ T cells sorted from spleen or lymph node cells, taken before transplant. These receptors came from a human donor who was the organ donor for an intestinal transplant.

CDR3 protein: CASSFNYEQYF. CDR3 DNA sequence: TGTGCCAGCAGTTTTAACTACGAGCAGTACTTC. The J gene is TRBJ2-7, the V gene TRBV28; D ambiguous. Trimming shortened V by 3 bases and J by 3 bases, and 3 bases separated the two germline ends. Germline CDR1 MDHEN, CDR2 SYDVKM. CDR3 size: 11 residues.

The chain is built from TRBV27 and TRBJ2-1; 8 bases align to TRBD2. The CDR3 has 14 residues. The germline V gene has CDR1 MNHEY and CDR2 SMNVEV (reference sequence). The ends lost 2 bases at V and 6 bases at J; junction bases unmatched: 3. CDR3 residues: CASSLAGGPNEQFF. The CDR3 coding sequence is TGTGCCAGCAGTTTAGCGGGGGGCCCCAATGAGCAGTTCTTC.

V and J are TRBV6-5 and TRBJ2-7; D is undetermined. The CDR3 runs to 12 residues. Germline lookup yields CDR1 MNHEY and CDR2 SVGAGI. V was cut by 6 bases and J by 6 bases, with 12 bases left in between. CDR3 residues: CASRAYSIEQYF. The CDR3 region has the DNA TGTGCCAGCAGAGCCTACAGCATCGAGCAGTACTTC.

V and J are TRBV11-2 and TRBJ2-3; 11 bases are shared with TRBD2. CDR3 length: 16 residues. Germline values: CDR1 SGHAT, CDR2 FQNNGV. V shed 4 bases and J 4 bases; nucleotides not matched to a gene: 7. CDR3 sequence reads: CASSSILAGVADTQYF. DNA of the CDR3: TGTGCCAGCAGCTCAATACTAGCGGGGGTAGCAGATACGCAGTATTTT.

The chain combines TRBV7-6 with TRBJ1-2, with TRBD1 identical over 8 bases. The germline gives CDR1 SGHVS, CDR2 FNYEAQ. V shed 3 bases and J 7 bases; nucleotides not matched to a gene: 13. The length of the CDR3 is 16 residues. The DNA for the CDR3 is TGTGCCAGCAGCTTGGGAGGGGCAGGGGGCGCGAGTGGCTACACCTTC. Protein sequence: CASSLGGAGGASGYTF.

The rearrangement uses TRBV6-5 and TRBJ2-1, with D possibly being TRBD2 (7 bases). CDR1 and CDR2 (germline): MNHEY, SVGAGI. The CDR3 totals 15 residues. V was cut by 2 bases and J by 4 bases, with 12 bases left in between. DNA for the CDR3: TGTGCCAGCAGTTACGCGGGGGCCCCTTACAATGAGCAGTTCTTC. Amino acid sequence: CASSYAGAPYNEQFF.

The chain joins TRBV5-1 to TRBJ2-7, with D possibly TRBD2 on 5 matching bases. Germline CDR1 and CDR2: SGHRS and YFSETQ. The CDR3 is 13 residues long. V lost 5 bases and J 5 bases, leaving 14 bases between the germline ends. The CDR3 sequence: CASSQDSFNEQYF. As DNA, the CDR3 is TGCGCCAGCAGTCAGGACTCCTTTAACGAGCAGTACTTC.

The chain uses TRBV9 and TRBJ2-3; 13 bases are shared with TRBD2. The CDR3 runs 18 residues. The ends lost 4 bases at V and 0 bases at J; junction bases unmatched: 8. The germline V gene has CDR1 SGDLS and CDR2 YYNGEE. CDR3 region: CASSPGLAGVTSTDTQYF. The CDR3 region has the DNA TGTGCCAGCAGCCCCGGACTAGCGGGGGTTACTAGCACAGATACGCAGTATTTT.

This clone has just one count. The chain recombines TRBV5-4 with TRBJ2-7; 8 nucleotides align to TRBD1. The CDR3 contains 11 residues. Trimming removed 3 bases from V and 9 bases from J; junction bases left unmatched: 2. The germline V gene has CDR1 SGHNT and CDR2 YYREEE (reference sequence). The CDR3 is CASSSGQAQYF. CDR3 in DNA: TGTGCCAGCAGCTCGGGACAGGCGCAGTACTTC.

This chain joins TRBV11-3 and TRBJ1-1; weak D call: TRBD1 (6 bases). The CDR3 is 17 residues long. With 9 bases removed from V and 1 base from J, the gap between germline ends came to 24 bases. CDR1 and CDR2 (germline): SGHNT, YENEEA. The CDR3 loop reads CASLSRWGGAQNTEAFF. The CDR3 bases are TGTGCCAGTTTGAGTCGGTGGGGGGGGGCCCAGAACACTGAAGCTTTCTTT. Drawing the rest from reference TRBV11-3 and TRBJ1-1, the complete variable domain is EAGVVQSPRYKIIEKKQPVAFWCNPISGHNTLYWYLQNLGQGPELLIRYENEEAVDDSQLPKDRFSAERLKGVDSTLKIQPAELGDSAVYLCASLSRWGGAQNTEAFFGQGTRLTVV.

J is TRBJ2-7 and V is TRBV11-2; 11 bases agree with TRBD2. J gave up 2 bases and V 5 bases, and 2 bases lay outside the gene matches. This CDR3 region has 14 residues. Germline CDR1 and CDR2: SGHAT and FQNNGV. CDR3 sequence: CASSHSGGAYEQYF. The CDR3 DNA sequence: TGTGCCAGCAGCCATAGCGGGGGGGCCTACGAGCAGTACTTC.

This rearrangement joins TRBV7-9 to TRBJ1-1; D unclear. The CDR3 runs to 13 residues. V was trimmed by 8 bases and J by 1 base, leaving 11 bases between them. From germline, CDR1 is SEHNR and CDR2 FQNEAQ (reference sequence). CDR3 loop: CASESVQNTEAFF. DNA of the CDR3: TGTGCCAGCGAGAGCGTCCAGAACACTGAAGCTTTCTTT.

To note about this clone: At one end, the junction sequence differs from germline, possibly due to a read error. The V and J genes are TRBV27 and TRBJ1-5; D is unclear. The CDR3 contains 13 residues. Per germline, CDR1 MNHEY and CDR2 SMNVEV (reference sequence). The DNA for the CDR3 is TGTGCGAGCAGTGGTTATAGCAATCAGCCCCAGCATTTT. Protein: CASSGYSNQPQHF.

The rearrangement links TRBV7-6 to TRBJ1-1; 7 nucleotides line up with TRBD1. The germline gives CDR1 SGHVS, CDR2 FNYEAQ. This CDR3 spans 12 amino acids. With 5 bases clipped from V and 8 bases from J, the junction kept 5 bases outside the gene matches. The CDR3 reads CASSPSTGEAFF. The CDR3 DNA sequence: TGTGCCAGCAGCCCCTCGACAGGGGAAGCTTTCTTT.

The chain carries TRBV5-4 and TRBJ1-4; D uncertain. The V gene lost 1 base and the J gene lost 8 bases, with 15 bases spanning the gap. The germline V gene has CDR1 SGHNT and CDR2 YYREEE (reference sequence). The CDR3 has 15 amino acids. The CDR3 reads CASSLKGIVEEKLFF. The CDR3, as DNA: TGTGCCAGCAGCTTGAAAGGGATCGTGGAGGAAAAACTGTTTTTT.

V is TRBV27 and J is TRBJ1-2; D gene unclear. Germline assignment: CDR1 MNHEY and CDR2 SMNVEV (reference sequence). The length of the CDR3 is 13 residues. V was shortened by 5 bases and J by 8 bases, with 15 bases between the two germline ends. CDR3 bases: TGTGCCAGCAGTCCTAGTACACAGCGGGGCTACACCTTC. Its translation: CASSPSTQRGYTF.

The chain links TRBV11-2 to TRBJ2-7; 7 nucleotides align to TRBD2. Germline assignment: CDR1 SGHAT and CDR2 FQNNGV. Trimming at V came to 3 bases and at J to 3 bases, leaving 11 bases not matched to a gene. The CDR3 is 16 residues long. CDR3 DNA: TGTGCCAGCAGCTTGGGAGGGGAGGGTCTGGGCTACGAGCAGTACTTC. Its protein is CASSLGGEGLGYEQYF.

The V gene is TRBV2, the J gene TRBJ2-5; D may be TRBD2 (6 bases). Germline assignment: CDR1 SNHLY and CDR2 FYNNEI. The CDR3 length is 15 residues. V lost 7 bases and J lost 0, with 15 bases in between. DNA for the CDR3: TGTGCCAGCAAGTGGGCTAGCGTAAACCAAGAGACCCAGTACTTC. Protein sequence: CASKWASVNQETQYF. The entire variable domain, with the rest obtained from reference TRBV2 and TRBJ2-5, is as follows: EPEVTQTPSHQVTQMGQEVILRCVPISNHLYFYWYRQILGQKVEFLVSFYNNEISEKSEIFDDQFSVERPDGSNFTLKIRSTKLEDSAMYFCASKWASVNQETQYFGPGTRLLVL.